Each of the 26 T cell receptor beta chains below was sequenced from the same sample in a study of T cells in Graves' hyperthyroidism and ophthalmopathy (dated by TCRdb to between 2018 and 2021). The library was made by multiplex PCR. Reads for this sample came from an Illumina HiSeq 2000. The TCR beta CDR3 regions were amplified from the RNA transcripts. For the first round of RT-PCR on the TCR CDR3, the HTBI primer set was used together with the Qiagen OneStep RT-PCR kit. Using fastp trimming at Q25 and MiXCR clonotype assembly, TCRdb reanalyzed the public sequencing data and kept in-frame beta chains. Every CDR3 protein is listed once, alongside the most common genes and DNA of its rows. The sample has roughly 740,000 distinct CDR3 sequences on record, around 17% of them singletons. About 8.4% of the sample goes to the ten largest clones. The sequenced material came from blood. The receptor set was obtained from a man between 18 and 35 years old with Graves' hyperthyroidism.

This clonotype was picked up many times. CDR3 residues: CASSSRGQVGEAFF. CDR3 nucleotide sequence: TGTGCCAGCAGTTCTCGAGGACAAGTAGGTGAAGCTTTCTTT. The rearrangement links TRBV2 to TRBJ1-1; perhaps TRBD1 as D (5 bases). The CDR3 spans 14 residues. V lost 5 bases, J lost 7 bases, and 17 bases lay in between. Looked up from germline, CDR1 is SNHLY and CDR2 is FYNNEI.

The sample holds many counts of this clonotype. This chain links TRBV3-1 with TRBJ2-5, with 8 positions matching TRBD2. The CDR3 loop spans 15 amino acids. The junction had 15 bases not matched to a gene; V was cut back by 10 bases and J by 5 bases. The V gene's germline CDR1 is LGHDT and CDR2 YNNKEL (reference sequence). This CDR3 is CANLSGTRARETQYF. The CDR3 nucleotides read TGTGCCAACCTGTCCGGGACTAGGGCACGGGAGACCCAGTACTTC.

This clonotype was seen more than once but under ten times. This chain joins TRBV5-1 and TRBJ2-1; TRBD1 matches 7 bases. The V gene's germline CDR1 is SGHRS and CDR2 YFSETQ. V lost 9 bases and J lost 0; bases outside the gene matches: 9. The CDR3 covers 15 residues. The CDR3 spells CATKGQGDSYNEQFF. The DNA for the CDR3 is TGCGCCACCAAAGGTCAGGGGGACTCCTACAATGAGCAGTTCTTC.

At least ten counts were recorded for this clonotype. The chain joins TRBV20-1 to TRBJ1-1; 8 nucleotides match TRBD1. Germline CDR1 is DFQATT and CDR2 is SNEGSKA (reference sequence). This CDR3 contains 14 residues. Germline trimming cut 5 bases from V and 4 bases from J; bases unmatched to any gene: 9. In DNA, the CDR3 is TGCAGTGCTCCAGTTGCACAGGGGGGCACTGAAGCTTTCTTT. It codes for CSAPVAQGGTEAFF.

V usage is TRBV4-1 and J usage is TRBJ1-1; 7 bases are a match to TRBD1. CDR1 is MGHRA and CDR2 is YSYEKL in the germline V gene. With 4 bases clipped from V and 2 bases from J, the junction kept 10 bases outside the gene matches. There are 16 residues in the CDR3. The CDR3 loop is CASSPSQGYLNTEAFF. The DNA for the CDR3 is TGCGCCAGCAGCCCATCACAGGGGTACCTTAACACTGAAGCTTTCTTT.

Many counts were recorded for this clonotype. The chain employs TRBV11-1 and TRBJ2-6, with D perhaps matching TRBD1 (6 bases). Trimming took off 8 bases at V and 13 bases at J, with 18 bases between the two ends. Germline values: CDR1 SGHAT, CDR2 FQDESV (reference sequence). CDR3 length equals 13 residues. The CDR3 spells CASQRQGQLVLTF. The CDR3 coding sequence is TGTGCCAGCCAACGTCAGGGGCAACTAGTCCTGACTTTC.

The rearrangement links TRBV6-1 to TRBJ2-2; the D gene is possibly TRBD2 (5 bases). Per germline, CDR1 MNHNS and CDR2 SASEGT. The V end was cut by 2 bases, the J end by 5 bases, with 15 bases between. This CDR3 is built from 16 residues. The CDR3 DNA reads TGTGCCAGCAGTGAATTGGCAGGAGGTAGTACCGGGGAGCTGTTTTTT. It translates to CASSELAGGSTGELFF.

This clonotype was found many times. The J gene is TRBJ1-4, the V gene TRBV11-2; no clear D gene. The CDR3 covers 15 residues. Germline V gene data show CDR1 as SGHAT and CDR2 as FQNNGV. V lost 2 bases, J lost 7 bases, and 14 bases lay in between. In DNA, the CDR3 is TGTGCCAGCAGCTTACAAGGGCAGAAGGGTGAAAAACTGTTTTTT. This sequence encodes CASSLQGQKGEKLFF.

Only a few counts were recorded for this clonotype. The rearrangement joins TRBV12-3 or TRBV12-4 to TRBJ2-4; D uncertain. This CDR3 is built from 15 residues. V was pared by 6 bases and J by 0 bases, with 12 bases between. The DNA for the CDR3 is TGTGCCAGCAGCCCGCTACAGTTAGCCAAAAACATTCAGTACTTC. Its translation is CASSPLQLAKNIQYF.

This clonotype came up many times. The chain employs TRBV5-5 and TRBJ2-1; TRBD2 agrees at 10 bases. Germline V gene lookup returns CDR1 SGHKS and CDR2 YYEKEE (reference sequence). This CDR3 has 16 residues. Trimming at V came to 4 bases and at J to 4 bases, leaving 8 bases not matched to a gene. The CDR3 is CASSNWTSGRYNEQFF. CDR3 sequence (DNA): TGTGCCAGCAGCAACTGGACTAGCGGAAGGTACAATGAGCAGTTCTTC.

V usage is TRBV5-1 and J usage is TRBJ2-7; D unresolved. From germline, CDR1 is SGHRS and CDR2 YFSETQ. CDR3 length equals 15 residues. The V end was cut by 4 bases, the J end by 0 bases, with 14 bases between. CDR3 region: CASSTGSHRSYEQYF. DNA of the CDR3: TGCGCCAGCAGCACCGGAAGCCACCGCTCCTACGAGCAGTACTTC.

There are many counts of this clonotype. The chain combines TRBV19 with TRBJ1-1, with D hard to call. V gave up 6 bases and J gave up 2 bases, with 19 bases separating them. The CDR3 has 16 amino acids. Germline V lookup: CDR1 LNHDA, CDR2 SQIVND (reference sequence). CDR3 sequence (DNA): TGTGCCAGTAGCCCCCTCACCGGAAAGCCAAACACTGAAGCTTTCTTT. It yields the protein CASSPLTGKPNTEAFF.

J is TRBJ2-2 and V is TRBV7-8, with 10 nucleotides matching TRBD2. This CDR3 is built from 18 residues. The trim removed 8 bases at V and 4 bases at J, leaving 16 bases unmatched. CDR1 is SGHVS and CDR2 is FQNEAQ in the germline V gene. The CDR3 DNA is TGTGCCAGCGGGCCCCCTTTAGGACTAGCGGCCCTCACCGGGGAGCTGTTTTTT. It encodes CASGPPLGLAALTGELFF.

The chain carries TRBV2 and TRBJ1-1; perhaps TRBD1 as D (6 bases). V was trimmed by 5 bases and J by 4 bases, leaving 14 bases between them. CDR1 is SNHLY, CDR2 FYNNEI, per germline. CDR3 length: 14 amino acids. The CDR3 nucleotides are TGTGCCAGCAGTTACTTGACAGGAGGCACTGAAGCTTTCTTT. It is translated as CASSYLTGGTEAFF.

This clonotype was seen ten or more times. This chain joins TRBV18 and TRBJ2-1; D unresolved. Germline CDR1 KGHSH, CDR2 LQKENI. The CDR3 is 13 amino acids. Trimming took off 1 base at V and 6 bases at J, with 7 bases between the two ends. The CDR3 loop is CASSPRVSNEQFF. CDR3 nucleotides: TGTGCCAGCTCACCACGGGTAAGCAATGAGCAGTTCTTC.

J is TRBJ2-7 and V is TRBV20-1; 11 bases agree with TRBD2. The CDR3 has 15 amino acids. Unmatched junction bases numbered 13, after V lost 6 bases and J lost 6 bases. Germline loops: CDR1 DFQATT, CDR2 SNEGSKA (reference sequence). CDR3 DNA sequence: TGCAGTGCGAAAAGACTAGCGGGATTGAGGGGCGAGCAGTACTTC. Residues: CSAKRLAGLRGEQYF.

This clonotype appeared a few times. The V call is TRBV13, the J call TRBJ2-3; 9 bases are a match to TRBD2. The CDR3 is 15 amino acids. Germline trimming cut 10 bases from V and 5 bases from J; bases unmatched to any gene: 13. CDR1 and CDR2 from the germline V gene are PRHDT and FYEKMQ (reference sequence). CDR3 nucleotide sequence: TGTGCCACCACAGCCCGCCTAGCGGGAAGAGATACGCAGTATTTT. This encodes CATTARLAGRDTQYF.

This clonotype was detected many times. This rearrangement joins TRBV2 to TRBJ2-1, with 10 positions matching TRBD2. The CDR3 is made up of 14 amino acids. Looked up from germline, CDR1 is SNHLY and CDR2 is FYNNEI. V was pared by 4 bases and J by 12 bases, with 9 bases of the junction left unmatched. The CDR3 coding sequence is TGTGCCAGCAGTGGTGATATAGCGGGAGGAAGGCAGTTCTTC. Residues: CASSGDIAGGRQFF.

The chain has TRBV19 and TRBJ1-4; 7 positions agree with TRBD1. Germline CDR1 and CDR2: LNHDA and SQIVND (reference sequence). The CDR3 covers 14 residues. Trimming at V came to 7 bases and at J to 8 bases, leaving 10 bases not matched to a gene. The CDR3 spells CASTPNRGREKLFF. The CDR3 coding sequence is TGTGCCAGTACCCCTAATAGGGGGCGGGAAAAACTGTTTTTT.

This clonotype was seen many times. The V call is TRBV11-2, the J call TRBJ2-3, with TRBD2 matching 11 bases. Germline CDR1 reads SGHAT; CDR2 reads FQNNGV. The V segment lost 3 bases and the J segment 4 bases; nucleotides outside the gene matches: 9. The CDR3 spans 17 residues. The CDR3: CASSLVVAGGPADTQYF. CDR3 DNA: TGTGCCAGCAGCTTGGTTGTAGCGGGAGGGCCCGCAGATACGCAGTATTTT.

This clonotype was detected a few times. A read error may account for a junction end that differs from germline. In DNA, the CDR3 is TGTGCCAGCAGCATAGCCCGGACAGCCTCTAACTATGGCTACACCTTC. Its protein is CASSIARTASNYGYTF. The chain employs TRBV7-2 and TRBJ1-2; D is perhaps TRBD1 (6 bases). CDR1 and CDR2 from the germline V gene are SGHTA and FQGNSA. This CDR3 region has 16 residues.

As to this clonotype: It may be a read error: a sequence one base away is much more abundant. The chain employs TRBV10-3 and TRBJ2-7; 10 bases are shared with TRBD1. The J call could be wrong; TRBJ2-1 is a better fit for the DNA end. The germline V gene encodes CDR1 ENHRY and CDR2 SYGVKD. The CDR3 totals 17 residues. The CDR3 region has the DNA TGTGCCATCAGTTATTCCTCTGACAGGGGGCCATCCTACGAGCAGTTCTTC. Translation gives CAISYSSDRGPSYEQFF.

The sample holds many counts of this clonotype. The CDR3 spells CASSEYSDTQYF. CDR3 nucleotide sequence: TGTGCCAGCAGTGAATACTCAGATACGCAGTATTTT. The gene calls are TRBV2 and TRBJ2-3; D ambiguous. Per germline, CDR1 SNHLY and CDR2 FYNNEI. Trimming shortened V by 2 bases and J by 4 bases, and 4 bases separated the two germline ends. The CDR3 has 12 residues.

The chain employs TRBV29-1 and TRBJ1-6; no clear D gene. The ends were cut back, 5 bases at V and 7 bases at J, with 15 bases in the middle. The CDR3 is 14 residues long. Germline V gene sequence: CDR1 SQVTM, CDR2 ANQGSEA. CDR3 region: CSVKIGLVNSPLHF. The CDR3 bases are TGCAGCGTTAAAATAGGACTCGTGAATTCACCCCTCCACTTT. Together with reference TRBV29-1 and TRBJ1-6, the CDR3 gives the full variable domain: SAVISQKPSRDICQRGTSLTIQCQVDSQVTMMFWYRQQPGQSLTLIATANQGSEATYESGFVIDKFPISRPNLTFSTLTVSNMSPEDSSIYLCSVKIGLVNSPLHFGNGTRLTVT.

The CDR3 DNA follows: TGTGCCAGCAGAAGGGCGGTCACCGGGGAGCTGTTTTTT. Protein product: CASRRAVTGELFF. The V and J genes are TRBV25-1 and TRBJ2-2; D is undetermined. Trimming left V 6 bases short and J 4 bases short, with 9 bases between. CDR1 MGHDK and CDR2 SYGVNS come from the germline V gene. This CDR3 has 13 amino acids. Filled out from reference TRBV25-1 and TRBJ2-2, the complete variable domain reads EADIYQTPRYLVIGTGKKITLECSQTMGHDKMYWYQQDPGMELHLIHYSYGVNSTEKGDLSSESTVSRIRTEHFPLTLESARPSHTSQYLCASRRAVTGELFFGEGSRLTVL.

In this sample, this clonotype turned up a few times. CDR3 in amino acids: CASSPRTGSPGYNEQFF. The CDR3 region has the DNA TGTGCCAGCAGCCCGAGGACAGGGTCTCCAGGCTACAATGAGCAGTTCTTC. This chain joins TRBV3-1 and TRBJ2-1, with 8 positions matching TRBD1. CDR1 and CDR2 from the germline V gene are LGHDT and YNNKEL (reference sequence). There are 17 residues in the CDR3. V shed 4 bases and J 3 bases; nucleotides not matched to a gene: 11.